This T cell receptor beta chain was sequenced in a study of T cell changes during pregnancy in multiple sclerosis. Data came from immunoSEQ multiplex PCR; TCRdb stores just in-frame clones and leaves some out. This repertoire shows tens of thousands of clones, roughly 90% found once; its top ten account for more than 1.5%. V was cut by 5 bases and J by 6 bases, with 10 bases left in between. Germline V gives CDR1 MNHEY, CDR2 SMNVEV (reference sequence). The length of the CDR3 is 12 residues. The source is a female donor with multiple sclerosis, enrolled in a pregnancy study. Sequences were derived from peripheral blood, sampled in the first trimester of pregnancy. The chain links TRBV27 to TRBJ1-2; maybe TRBD1 (5 bases). This chain's CDR3 is CASSPSGNGYTF. Here the CDR3 DNA reads TGTGCCAGCAGTCCCTCAGGGAATGGCTACACCTTC.